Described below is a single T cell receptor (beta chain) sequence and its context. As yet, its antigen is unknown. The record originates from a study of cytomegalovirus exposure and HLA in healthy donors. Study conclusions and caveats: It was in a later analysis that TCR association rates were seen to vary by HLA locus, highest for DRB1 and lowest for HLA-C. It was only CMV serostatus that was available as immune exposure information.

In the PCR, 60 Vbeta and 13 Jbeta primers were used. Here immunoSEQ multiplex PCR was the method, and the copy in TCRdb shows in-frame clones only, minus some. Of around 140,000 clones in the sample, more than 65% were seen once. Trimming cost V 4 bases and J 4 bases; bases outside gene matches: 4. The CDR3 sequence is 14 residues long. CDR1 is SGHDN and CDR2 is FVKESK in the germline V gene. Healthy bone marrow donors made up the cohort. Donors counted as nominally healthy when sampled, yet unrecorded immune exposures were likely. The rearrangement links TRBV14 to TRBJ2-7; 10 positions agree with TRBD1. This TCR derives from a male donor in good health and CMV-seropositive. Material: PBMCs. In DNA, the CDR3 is TGTGCCAGCAGCCTTGACAGGGGGCTTTACGAGCAGTACTTC. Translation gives CASSLDRGLYEQYF. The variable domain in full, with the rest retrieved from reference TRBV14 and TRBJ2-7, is EAGVTQFPSHSVIEKGQTVTLRCDPISGHDNLYWYRRVMGKEIKFLLHFVKESKQDESGMPNNRFLAERTGGTYSTLKVQPAELEDSGVYFCASSLDRGLYEQYFGPGTRLTVT.